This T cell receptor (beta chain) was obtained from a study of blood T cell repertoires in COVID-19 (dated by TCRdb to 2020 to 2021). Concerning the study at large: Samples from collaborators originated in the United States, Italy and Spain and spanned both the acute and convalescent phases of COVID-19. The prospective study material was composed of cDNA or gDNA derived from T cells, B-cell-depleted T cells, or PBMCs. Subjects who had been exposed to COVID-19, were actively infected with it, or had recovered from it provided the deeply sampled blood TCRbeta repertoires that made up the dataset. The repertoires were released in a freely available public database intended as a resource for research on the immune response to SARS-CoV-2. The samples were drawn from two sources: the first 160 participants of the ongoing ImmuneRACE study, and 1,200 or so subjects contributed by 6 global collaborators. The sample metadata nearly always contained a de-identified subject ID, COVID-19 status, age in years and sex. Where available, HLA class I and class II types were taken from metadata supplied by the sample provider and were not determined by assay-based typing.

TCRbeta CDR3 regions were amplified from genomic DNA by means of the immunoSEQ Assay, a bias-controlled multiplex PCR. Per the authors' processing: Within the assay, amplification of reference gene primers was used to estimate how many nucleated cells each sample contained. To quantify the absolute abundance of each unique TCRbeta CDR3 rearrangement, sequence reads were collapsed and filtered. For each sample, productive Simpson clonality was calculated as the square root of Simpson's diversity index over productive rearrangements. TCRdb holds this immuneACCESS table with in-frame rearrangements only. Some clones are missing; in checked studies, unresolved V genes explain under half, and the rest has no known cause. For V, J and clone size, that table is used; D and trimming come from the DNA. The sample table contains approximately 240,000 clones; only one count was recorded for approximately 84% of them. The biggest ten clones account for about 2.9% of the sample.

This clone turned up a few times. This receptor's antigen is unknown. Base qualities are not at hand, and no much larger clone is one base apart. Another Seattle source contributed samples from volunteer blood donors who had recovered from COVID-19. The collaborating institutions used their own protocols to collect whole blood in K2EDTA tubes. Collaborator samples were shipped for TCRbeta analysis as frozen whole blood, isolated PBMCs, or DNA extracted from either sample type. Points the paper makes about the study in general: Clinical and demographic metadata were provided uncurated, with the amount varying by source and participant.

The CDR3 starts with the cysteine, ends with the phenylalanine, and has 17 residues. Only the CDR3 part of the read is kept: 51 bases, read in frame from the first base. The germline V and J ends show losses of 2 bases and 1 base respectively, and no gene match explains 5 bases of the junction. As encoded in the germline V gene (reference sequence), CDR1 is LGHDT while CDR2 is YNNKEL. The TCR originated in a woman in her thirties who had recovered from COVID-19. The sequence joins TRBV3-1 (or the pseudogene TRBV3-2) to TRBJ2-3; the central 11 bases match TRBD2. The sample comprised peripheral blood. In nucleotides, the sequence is TGTGCCAGCAGCCAAAGGGGGACTAGCGGTGGCACAGATACGCAGTATTTT. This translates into CASSQRGTSGGTDTQYF.